A single sample gave rise to the 25 T cell receptor beta chains below, sequenced in a study of OX40 agonist ivuxolimab in advanced cancers. Data came from immunoSEQ multiplex PCR; TCRdb stores just in-frame clones and leaves some out. The table has 50,000 to 75,000 clones, roughly 90% seen once; the top ten hold 0.95% to 1.5%. Material: CD4+ or CD8+ T cells sorted from blood, obtained in a trial of the OX40 agonist ivuxolimab. These receptors originate from an adult with an advanced solid tumor such as melanoma, head and neck, liver or kidney cancer.

The rearrangement links TRBV4-1 to TRBJ2-1; a possible D gene is TRBD2 (5 bases). The germline V and J ends were trimmed by 0 bases and 2 bases, with 17 bases remaining between them. Germline V gives CDR1 MGHRA, CDR2 YSYEKL. The CDR3 is made up of 18 amino acids. In DNA form, the CDR3 reads TGCGCCAGCAGCCAAGACGCGCCGAGACTAAGTCCCTACAATGAGCAGTTCTTC. Amino acids: CASSQDAPRLSPYNEQFF.

The chain couples TRBV5-1 to TRBJ1-1; 7 nucleotides align to TRBD1. With 2 bases clipped from V and 4 bases from J, the junction kept 8 bases outside the gene matches. The CDR3 sequence is 15 residues long. Germline CDR1 and CDR2: SGHRS and YFSETQ. CDR3 nucleotide sequence: TGCGCCAGCAGCTTTGGACAGGCGGAAGTCACTGAAGCTTTCTTT. Translating gives CASSFGQAEVTEAFF.

The chain has TRBV5-1 and TRBJ2-5, with 11 bases that match TRBD1. J was trimmed by 4 bases and V by 5 bases; bases with no gene match: 7. The CDR3 contains 15 residues. In germline, CDR1 is SGHRS, CDR2 YFSETQ. CDR3 sequence: CASRGTGTGGETQYF. The CDR3 DNA reads as TGCGCCAGCAGAGGGACCGGGACAGGGGGAGAGACCCAGTACTTC.

V and J are TRBV7-8 and TRBJ2-1; TRBD2 aligns across 10 bases. Germline V CDR1 and CDR2: SGHVS, FQNEAQ. This CDR3 is 15 amino acids long. V lost 2 bases to trimming and J lost 9 bases; unmatched junction nucleotides: 7. As DNA, the CDR3 is TGTGCCAGCAGCTTACAGGCTAGCGGGAGTGGTGAGCAGTTCTTC. Amino acid sequence: CASSLQASGSGEQFF.

In its sample, this clone was seen once. V usage is TRBV27 and J usage is TRBJ2-7, with D possibly being TRBD1 or TRBD2 (5 bases each). V was cut by 11 bases and J by 10 bases, with 18 bases left in between. Germline V gene data show CDR1 as MNHEY and CDR2 as SMNVEV (reference sequence). The CDR3 is made up of 11 amino acids. DNA for the CDR3: TGTGCCGTCTCCGGGACCCACCAACAGTACTTC. Protein product: CAVSGTHQQYF.

This sequence joins TRBV29-1 and TRBJ2-5; no definite D call. Trimming took 5 bases from V and 5 from J, leaving 9 bases between them. Germline V gene sequence: CDR1 SQVTM, CDR2 ANQGSEA. The CDR3 is made up of 11 amino acids. CDR3 region: CSVRVWETQYF. The CDR3 DNA is TGCAGCGTTCGTGTTTGGGAGACCCAGTACTTC.

The rearrangement uses TRBV11-2 and TRBJ1-1; TRBD1 might be the D (6 bases). Trimming stripped 5 bases from V and 4 bases from J, with 14 bases between. CDR3 size: 14 residues. Germline V gene data show CDR1 as SGHAT and CDR2 as FQNNGV. The CDR3 bases are TGTGCCAGCAGCAGAGAGGAACAGGGCACTGAAGCTTTCTTT. Translation gives CASSREEQGTEAFF.

The rearrangement uses TRBV6-1 and TRBJ1-3; D is perhaps TRBD1 (5 bases). This CDR3 is 15 amino acids long. Germline loops: CDR1 MNHNS, CDR2 SASEGT. Trimming left V 3 bases short and J 0 bases short, with 9 bases between. For the CDR3, the DNA is TGTGCCAGCAGTGACCGACAGAGCTCTGGAAACACCATATATTTT. Its protein product is CASSDRQSSGNTIYF.

This clone has only one observation. The rearrangement joins TRBV4-1 to TRBJ2-7; D gene ambiguous. Germline CDR1 is MGHRA and CDR2 is YSYEKL. With 0 bases removed from V and 0 bases from J, the gap between germline ends came to 9 bases. The CDR3 contains 15 residues. CDR3 protein: CASSQDSGGSYEQYF. The CDR3 DNA is TGCGCCAGCAGCCAAGATTCTGGCGGCTCCTACGAGCAGTACTTC.

The gene calls are TRBV5-1 and TRBJ2-7; either TRBD1 or TRBD2 may supply D (5 bases each). Trimming removed 3 bases at V and 0 bases at J, with 16 bases between. Germline V gene sequence: CDR1 SGHRS, CDR2 YFSETQ. The CDR3 length is 16 residues. This CDR3 is CASSSTSGALSYEQYF. CDR3 DNA sequence: TGCGCCAGCAGCTCCACCTCCGGGGCCCTCTCCTACGAGCAGTACTTC.

This clone showed up just once. The chain combines TRBV10-3 with TRBJ2-7; D gene uncertain. V gave up 3 bases and J gave up 3 bases, with 6 bases separating them. CDR3 size: 12 residues. The germline V gene has CDR1 ENHRY and CDR2 SYGVKD. The CDR3 sequence: CAISDGYYEQYF. CDR3 nucleotide sequence: TGTGCCATCAGTGATGGGTACTACGAGCAGTACTTC.

This clone was found many times. The V and J genes are TRBV20-1 and TRBJ1-2, with 7 bases lining up with TRBD1. The V and J ends lost 4 bases and 4 bases, in that order; junction bases with no gene match: 0. The CDR3 is made up of 11 amino acids. Germline V gene sequence: CDR1 DFQATT, CDR2 SNEGSKA (reference sequence). Here the CDR3 reads CSATGGYGYTF. The CDR3 coding sequence is TGCAGTGCTACAGGGGGCTATGGCTACACCTTC.

V and J are TRBV27 and TRBJ2-5, with 13 bases identical to TRBD2. Germline CDR1 and CDR2: MNHEY and SMNVEV (reference sequence). V dropped 4 bases and J dropped 10; count of bases not matched to a gene: 9. This CDR3 spans 15 amino acids. This CDR3 reads CASSSRTSGSRYQYF. The CDR3, as DNA: TGTGCCAGCAGTTCCCGGACTAGCGGGAGTCGGTACCAGTACTTC.

This chain uses TRBV21-1 with TRBJ1-5. TRBV21-1 counts as a pseudogene. The CDR3 runs 19 residues. CDR3 coding DNA: TGTGCCAGCAGCAAACCTGTCTCGTCAGGGAGGGATAGCAATCAGCCCCAGCATTTT. Encoded protein: CASSKPVSSGRDSNQPQHF.

V usage is TRBV28 and J usage is TRBJ1-2, with D possibly matching TRBD1 (5 bases). The length of the CDR3 is 12 residues. V lost 3 bases to trimming and J lost 8 bases, with 10 bases between them. Germline loops: CDR1 MDHEN, CDR2 SYDVKM. CDR3 DNA: TGTGCCAGCAGTTTCCAGGGTGAAGGCTACACCTTC. It specifies CASSFQGEGYTF.

This clone has only a few counts. The CDR3 loop is CASSIEGVNEQFF. The CDR3 DNA is TGTGCCAGCAGCATAGAGGGAGTTAATGAGCAGTTCTTC. V usage is TRBV7-8 and J usage is TRBJ2-1, with a weak D call TRBD2 (5 bases). CDR3 length equals 13 residues. Trimming removed 5 bases at V and 7 bases at J, with 12 bases between. The germline V gene has CDR1 SGHVS and CDR2 FQNEAQ.

The rearrangement links TRBV6-5 to TRBJ1-1, with D uncertain. The germline CDR1 and CDR2 sequences are MNHEY and SVGAGI. V was clipped by 0 bases and J by 1 base, with 9 bases between them. The CDR3 spans 15 residues. The CDR3 spells CASSYSSFANTEAFF. Written as DNA, the CDR3 is TGTGCCAGCAGTTACTCGAGTTTCGCGAACACTGAAGCTTTCTTT.

The chain couples TRBV6-6 to TRBJ1-5; 7 bases are a match to TRBD1. The germline CDR1 and CDR2 sequences are MNHNY and SVGAGI (reference sequence). CDR3 length: 15 amino acids. Losses at the gene ends were 6 bases for V and 0 bases for J; bases not matched to a gene: 5. CDR3 nucleotide sequence: TGTGCCAGCAGCCCGACAGGGAATAGCAATCAGCCCCAGCATTTT. Its translation: CASSPTGNSNQPQHF.

This clone was seen a few times. The J gene is TRBJ2-1, the V gene TRBV4-1, with D possibly being TRBD1 or TRBD2 (5 bases each). V was shortened by 1 base and J by 4 bases, with 23 bases between the two germline ends. The CDR3 totals 19 residues. The germline V gene has CDR1 MGHRA and CDR2 YSYEKL. The CDR3 DNA sequence: TGCGCCAGCAGCCAAGCCGCCCGGGGACCGGGTTTTAGGTACAATGAGCAGTTCTTC. Amino acid sequence: CASSQAARGPGFRYNEQFF.

The J gene is TRBJ1-5, the V gene TRBV27; weak D call: TRBD1 (5 bases). The CDR3 runs to 17 residues. Trimming cost V 0 bases and J 2 bases, with 14 bases left between them. Per the germline V gene, CDR1 is MNHEY and CDR2 is SMNVEV (reference sequence). This CDR3 is CASSLSPPGVRNQPQHF. The CDR3 DNA sequence: TGTGCCAGCAGTTTATCCCCCCCGGGGGTACGCAATCAGCCCCAGCATTTT.

J is TRBJ2-5 and V is TRBV5-4, with TRBD1 matching over 7 bases. Germline V gene sequence: CDR1 SGHNT, CDR2 YYREEE (reference sequence). The CDR3 loop spans 14 amino acids. The V segment lost 1 base and the J segment 5 bases; nucleotides outside the gene matches: 5. The CDR3 region has the DNA TGTGCCAGCAGCTTGCAAGGGGGCGGGGAGACCCAGTACTTC. Its protein product is CASSLQGGGETQYF. Combining the CDR3 with reference TRBV5-4 and TRBJ2-5 gives the whole variable domain ETGVTQSPTHLIKTRGQQVTLRCSSQSGHNTVSWYQQALGQGPQFIFQYYREEENGRGNFPPRFSGLQFPNYSSELNVNALELDDSALYLCASSLQGGGETQYFGPGTRLLVL.

The chain links TRBV30 to TRBJ1-1, with D maybe TRBD1 (6 bases). CDR1 is GTSNPN and CDR2 is SVGIG in the germline V gene (reference sequence). CDR3 length: 15 amino acids. Deletions cut 3 bases from V and 4 bases from J, with 18 bases between. CDR3: CAWRFGGATATEAFF. The CDR3 region has the DNA TGTGCCTGGAGGTTCGGGGGCGCGACAGCCACTGAAGCTTTCTTT.

The chain links TRBV6-1 to TRBJ2-3, with 7 bases matching TRBD2. Unmatched junction bases numbered 11, after V lost 9 bases and J lost 5 bases. In germline, CDR1 is MNHNS, CDR2 SASEGT. This CDR3 is built from 14 residues. The CDR3 loop reads CASIRDYGLDTQYF. In DNA form, the CDR3 reads TGTGCCAGTATCCGGGACTACGGTCTAGATACGCAGTATTTT.

The chain has TRBV20-1 and TRBJ1-1; no reliable D call. The CDR3 is made up of 11 amino acids. The V end lost 6 bases, the J end lost 4 bases, and 9 bases lay between the germline ends. Germline V gene data show CDR1 as DFQATT and CDR2 as SNEGSKA (reference sequence). In DNA, the CDR3 is TGCAGTGCCGCGACGGGCACTGAAGCTTTCTTT. It translates to CSAATGTEAFF.

The chain carries TRBV10-2 and TRBJ1-5, with TRBD1 matching 9 bases. The germline CDR1 and CDR2 sequences are WSHSY and SAAADI. CDR3 length: 18 amino acids. V shed 8 bases and J 0 bases; nucleotides not matched to a gene: 14. The CDR3 sequence: CASARDRVNRGSNQPQHF. The CDR3 nucleotides read TGCGCCAGCGCCCGGGACAGGGTGAATCGAGGTAGCAATCAGCCCCAGCATTTT.